This T cell receptor (beta chain) was sequenced during a study of shared clonotypes between healthy human individuals. Sequenced by immunoSEQ multiplex PCR; TCRdb stores in-frame clones only, minus some. This table holds some 1,600,000 clones, 95% to 99% found once. The CDR3 is 14 residues long. In germline, CDR1 is LNHDA, CDR2 SQIVND (reference sequence). V shed 6 bases and J 4 bases; nucleotides not matched to a gene: 4. The sequence came from a young man in good health. The V and J genes are TRBV19 and TRBJ2-2; 8 bases map to TRBD2. The source material was naive CD4+ T cells sorted from blood. Subset denoted: CD45RA+ positively selected. CDR3 nucleotides: TGTGCCAGTAGCGGGAGGGTTGGCACCGGGGAGCTGTTTTTT. Translated, it gives CASSGRVGTGELFF.